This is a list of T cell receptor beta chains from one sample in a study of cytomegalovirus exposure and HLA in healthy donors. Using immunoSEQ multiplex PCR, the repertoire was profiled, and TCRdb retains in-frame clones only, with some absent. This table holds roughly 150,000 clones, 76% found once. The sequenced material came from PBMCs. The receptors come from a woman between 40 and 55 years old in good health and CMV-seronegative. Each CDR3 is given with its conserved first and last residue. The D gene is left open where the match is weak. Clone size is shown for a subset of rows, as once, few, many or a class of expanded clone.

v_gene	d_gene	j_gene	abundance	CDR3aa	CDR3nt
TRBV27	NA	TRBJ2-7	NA	CASSLGRQGEQYF	TGTGCCAGCAGTTTAGGCAGGCAGGGCGAGCAGTACTTC
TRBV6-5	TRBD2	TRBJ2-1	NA	CASSRGLAPLDEQFF	TGTGCCAGTTCGAGAGGACTAGCGCCATTGGATGAGCAGTTCTTC
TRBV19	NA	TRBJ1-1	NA	CASGRREGVGMNTEAFF	TGTGCCAGTGGCCGCAGGGAGGGGGTAGGAATGAACACTGAAGCTTTCTTT
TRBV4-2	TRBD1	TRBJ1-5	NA	CASSHEQGANQPQHF	TGTGCCAGCAGCCACGAACAGGGGGCTAATCAGCCCCAGCATTTT
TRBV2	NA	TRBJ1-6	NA	CASSDFFVNSPLHF	TGTGCCAGCAGTGACTTTTTCGTGAATTCACCCCTCCACTTT
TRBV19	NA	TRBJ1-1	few	CASSIGGDGYNTEAFF	TGTGCCAGTAGTATAGGTGGAGATGGCTATAACACTGAAGCTTTCTTT
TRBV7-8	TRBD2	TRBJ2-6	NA	CASSLVREASSGANVLTF	TGTGCCAGCAGCTTAGTTCGGGAGGCCAGCTCTGGGGCCAACGTCCTGACTTTC
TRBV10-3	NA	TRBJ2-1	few	CAISAGNNEQFF	TGTGCCATCAGTGCCGGGAATAATGAGCAGTTCTTC
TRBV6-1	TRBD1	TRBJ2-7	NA	CASSPTGVHEQYF	TGTGCCAGCAGTCCTACAGGGGTCCACGAGCAGTACTTC
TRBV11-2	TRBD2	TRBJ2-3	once	CASSPPSGTSTDTQYF	TGTGCCAGCAGCCCCCCCAGCGGGACTAGCACAGATACGCAGTATTTT